This T cell receptor (beta chain) was recorded in a study of cytomegalovirus exposure and HLA in healthy donors. Findings of the study overall: Later analysis placed DRB1 highest and HLA-C lowest in TCR association rates, which differed by HLA locus. There were 150 to 200 TCR beta chains listed as cytomegalovirus-associated. For TCR beta chains, V- and J-gene trimming was later linked to a missense DCLRE1C variant. Presence/absence analyses assumed roughly uniform sequencing depth across donors.

A remark on this clone: No antigen is known for it.

V shed 0 bases and J shed 4 bases, with 15 bases lying between them. Germline loops: CDR1 MNHNS, CDR2 SASEGT. This CDR3 spans 17 amino acids. The PCR ran on 60 Vbeta and 13 Jbeta primers. Sequenced by immunoSEQ multiplex PCR; TCRdb stores in-frame clones only, minus some. The sample yields about 170,000 clones, around three quarters seen once. The sequence derives from a woman between 45 and 60 years old in good health and CMV-seronegative. V is TRBV6-1 and J is TRBJ2-2; possibly TRBD1 for D (5 bases). Sequencing was performed on PBMCs. For the CDR3, the DNA is TGTGCCAGCAGTGAAGCGGGGCGGACGAGAGGCACCGGGGAGCTGTTTTTT. It is translated as CASSEAGRTRGTGELFF.